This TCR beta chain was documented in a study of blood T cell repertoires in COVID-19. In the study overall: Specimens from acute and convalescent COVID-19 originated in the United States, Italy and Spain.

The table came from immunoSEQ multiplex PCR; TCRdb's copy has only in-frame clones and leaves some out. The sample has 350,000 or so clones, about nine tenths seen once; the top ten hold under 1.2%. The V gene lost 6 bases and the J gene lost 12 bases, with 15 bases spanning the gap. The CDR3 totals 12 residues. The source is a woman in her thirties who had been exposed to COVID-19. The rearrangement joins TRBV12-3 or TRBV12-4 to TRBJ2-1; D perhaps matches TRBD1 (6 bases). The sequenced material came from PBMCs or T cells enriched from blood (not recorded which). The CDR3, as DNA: TGTGCCAGCAGCTATCAGGGGTTAGGGCAGTTCTTC. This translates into CASSYQGLGQFF.